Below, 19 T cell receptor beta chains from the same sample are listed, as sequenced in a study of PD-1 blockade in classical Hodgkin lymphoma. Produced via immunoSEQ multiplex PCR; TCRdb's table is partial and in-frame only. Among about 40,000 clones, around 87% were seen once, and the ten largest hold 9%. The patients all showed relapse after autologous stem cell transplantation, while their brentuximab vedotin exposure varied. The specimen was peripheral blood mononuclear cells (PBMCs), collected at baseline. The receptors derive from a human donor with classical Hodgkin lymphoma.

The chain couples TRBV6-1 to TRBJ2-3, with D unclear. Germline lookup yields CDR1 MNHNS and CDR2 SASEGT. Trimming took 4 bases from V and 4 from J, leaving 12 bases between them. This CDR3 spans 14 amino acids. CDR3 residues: CASSAYSPSDTQYF. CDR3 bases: TGTGCCAGCAGTGCCTACTCCCCTTCAGATACGCAGTATTTT.

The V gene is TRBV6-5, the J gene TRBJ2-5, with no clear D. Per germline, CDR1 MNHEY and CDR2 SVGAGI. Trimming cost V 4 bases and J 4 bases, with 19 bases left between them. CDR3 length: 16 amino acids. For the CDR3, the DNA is TGTGCCAGCAGTTCTTCTTCCCCGACCCACCCAGAGACCCAGTACTTC. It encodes CASSSSSPTHPETQYF.

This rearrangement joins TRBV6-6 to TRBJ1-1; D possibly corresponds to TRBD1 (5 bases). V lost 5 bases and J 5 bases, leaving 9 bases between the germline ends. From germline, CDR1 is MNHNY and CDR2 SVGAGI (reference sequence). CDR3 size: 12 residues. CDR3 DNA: TGTGCCAGCAGTGTGGGGGGTACTGAAGCTTTCTTT. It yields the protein CASSVGGTEAFF.

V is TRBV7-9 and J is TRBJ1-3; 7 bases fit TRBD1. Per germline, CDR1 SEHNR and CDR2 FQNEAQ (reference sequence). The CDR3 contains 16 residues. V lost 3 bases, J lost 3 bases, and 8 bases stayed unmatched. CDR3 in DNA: TGTGCCAGCAGCTTCCGACAGGGAGGCAGTGGAAACACCATATATTTT. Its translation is CASSFRQGGSGNTIYF.

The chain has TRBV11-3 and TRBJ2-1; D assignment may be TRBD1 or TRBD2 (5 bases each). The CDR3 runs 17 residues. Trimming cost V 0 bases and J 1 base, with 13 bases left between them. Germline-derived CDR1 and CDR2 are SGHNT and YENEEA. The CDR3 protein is CASSLEGVGRSYNEQFF. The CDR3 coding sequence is TGTGCCAGCAGCTTAGAGGGGGTGGGGCGATCCTACAATGAGCAGTTCTTC.

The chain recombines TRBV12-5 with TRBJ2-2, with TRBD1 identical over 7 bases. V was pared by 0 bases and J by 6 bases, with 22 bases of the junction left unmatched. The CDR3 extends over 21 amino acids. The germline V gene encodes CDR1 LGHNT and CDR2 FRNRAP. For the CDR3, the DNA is TGTGCTAGTGGTTTGGTCCCCAGACAGGGCCTAGAGGCTTGGTCACCCGGGGAGCTGTTTTTT. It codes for CASGLVPRQGLEAWSPGELFF.

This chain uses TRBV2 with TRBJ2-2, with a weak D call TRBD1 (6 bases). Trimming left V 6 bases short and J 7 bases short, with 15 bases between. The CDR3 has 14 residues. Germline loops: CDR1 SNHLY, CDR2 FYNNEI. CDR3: CASREYRAIGELFF. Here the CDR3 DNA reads TGTGCCAGCAGAGAGTACAGGGCGATCGGGGAGCTGTTTTTT.

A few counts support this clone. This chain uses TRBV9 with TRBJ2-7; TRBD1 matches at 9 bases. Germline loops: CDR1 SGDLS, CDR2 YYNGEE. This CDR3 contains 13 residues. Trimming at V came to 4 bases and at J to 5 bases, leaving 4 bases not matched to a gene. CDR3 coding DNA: TGTGCCAGCAGCCCGGGGACAGGGAACGAGCAGTACTTC. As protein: CASSPGTGNEQYF.

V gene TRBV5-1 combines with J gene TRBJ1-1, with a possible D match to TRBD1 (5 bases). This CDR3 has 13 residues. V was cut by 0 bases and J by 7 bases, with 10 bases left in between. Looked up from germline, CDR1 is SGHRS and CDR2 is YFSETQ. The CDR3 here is CASSLGAGFEAFF. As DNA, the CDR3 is TGCGCCAGCAGCTTGGGCGCAGGGTTTGAAGCTTTCTTT.

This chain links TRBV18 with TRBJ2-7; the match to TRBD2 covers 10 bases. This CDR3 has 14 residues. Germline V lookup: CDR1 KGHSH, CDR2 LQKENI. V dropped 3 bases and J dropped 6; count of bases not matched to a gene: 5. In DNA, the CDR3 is TGTGCCAGCTCACCTACTAGCGGGGCTGGCGAGCAGTACTTC. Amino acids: CASSPTSGAGEQYF.

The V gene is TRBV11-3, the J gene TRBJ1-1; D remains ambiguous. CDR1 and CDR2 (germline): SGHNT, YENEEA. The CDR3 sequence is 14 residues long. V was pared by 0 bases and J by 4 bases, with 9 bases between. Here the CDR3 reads CASSLESGGTEAFF. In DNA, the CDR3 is TGTGCCAGCAGCTTAGAGTCCGGAGGCACTGAAGCTTTCTTT.

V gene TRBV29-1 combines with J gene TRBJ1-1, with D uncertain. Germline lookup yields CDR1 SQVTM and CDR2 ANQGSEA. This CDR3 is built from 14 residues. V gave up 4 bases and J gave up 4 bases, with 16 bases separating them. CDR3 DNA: TGCAGCGTTGGCAGTTTAAGAGTGGGCACTGAAGCTTTCTTT. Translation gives CSVGSLRVGTEAFF.

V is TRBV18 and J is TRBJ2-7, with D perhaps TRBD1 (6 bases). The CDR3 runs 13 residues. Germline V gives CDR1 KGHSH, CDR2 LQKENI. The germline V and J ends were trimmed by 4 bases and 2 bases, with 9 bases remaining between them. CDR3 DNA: TGTGCCAGCTCACGGACAGCCACCTACGAGCAGTACTTC. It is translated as CASSRTATYEQYF. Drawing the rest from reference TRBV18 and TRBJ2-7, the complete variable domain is NAGVMQNPRHLVRRRGQEARLRCSPMKGHSHVYWYRQLPEEGLKFMVYLQKENIIDESGMPKERFSAEFPKEGPSILRIQQVVRGDSAAYFCASSRTATYEQYFGPGTRLTVT.

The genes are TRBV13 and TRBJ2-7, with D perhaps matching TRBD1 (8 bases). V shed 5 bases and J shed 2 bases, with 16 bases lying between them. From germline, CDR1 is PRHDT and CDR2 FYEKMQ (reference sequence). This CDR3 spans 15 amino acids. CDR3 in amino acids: CASSRQQGGAYEQYF. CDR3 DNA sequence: TGTGCCAGCAGCCGGCAACAGGGGGGGGCCTACGAGCAGTACTTC.

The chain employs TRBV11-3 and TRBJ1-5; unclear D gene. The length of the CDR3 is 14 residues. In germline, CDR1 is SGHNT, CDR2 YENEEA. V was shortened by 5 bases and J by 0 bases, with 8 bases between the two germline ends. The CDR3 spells CASSGVDSNQPQHF. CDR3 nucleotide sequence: TGTGCCAGCAGCGGAGTAGATAGCAATCAGCCCCAGCATTTT.

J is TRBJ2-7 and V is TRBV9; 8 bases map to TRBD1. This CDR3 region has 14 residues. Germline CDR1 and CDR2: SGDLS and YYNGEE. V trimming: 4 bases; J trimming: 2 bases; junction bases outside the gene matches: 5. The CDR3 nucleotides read TGTGCCAGCAGCCCGACAGGGGCAACCTACGAGCAGTACTTC. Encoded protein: CASSPTGATYEQYF. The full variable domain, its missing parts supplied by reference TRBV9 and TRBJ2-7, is DSGVTQTPKHLITATGQRVTLRCSPRSGDLSVYWYQQSLDQGLQFLIQYYNGEERAKGNILERFSAQQFPDLHSELNLSSLELGDSALYFCASSPTGATYEQYFGPGTRLTVT.

CDR3 sequence reads: CASSQSRSGLGNQPQHF. Here the CDR3 DNA reads TGTGCCAGCAGCCAATCGAGGTCCGGACTTGGCAATCAGCCCCAGCATTTT. The V and J genes are TRBV16 and TRBJ1-5; D unresolved. Germline assignment: CDR1 KGHSY and CDR2 FQNENV. The CDR3 is made up of 17 amino acids. Trimming pared 0 bases from V and 2 bases from J, leaving 14 bases between.

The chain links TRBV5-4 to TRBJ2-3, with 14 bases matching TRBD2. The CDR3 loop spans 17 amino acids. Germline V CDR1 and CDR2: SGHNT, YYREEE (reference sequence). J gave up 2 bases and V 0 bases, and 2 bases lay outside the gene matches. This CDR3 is CASSLGGLAGDTDTQYF. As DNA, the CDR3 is TGTGCCAGCAGCTTGGGGGGACTAGCGGGGGACACAGATACGCAGTATTTT.

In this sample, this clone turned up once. This CDR3 is CASSLGQGAYNEQFF. CDR3 sequence (DNA): TGTGCCAGCAGCTTGGGACAGGGGGCTTACAATGAGCAGTTCTTC. This rearrangement joins TRBV5-4 to TRBJ2-1, with TRBD1 matching 10 bases. Germline assignment: CDR1 SGHNT and CDR2 YYREEE (reference sequence). The CDR3 loop spans 15 amino acids. The V gene end was trimmed by 0 bases and the J gene end by 4 bases; junction bases not matched to a gene: 1.